These 30 T cell receptor beta chains were sequenced from one sample in a study of glioma-infiltrating T cells after dendritic cell vaccination. The protocol was immunoSEQ multiplex PCR, while the TCRdb copy is restricted to in-frame clones and leaves out a portion. Of some 90,000 clones in the sample, over 75% are singletons; the top ten hold roughly 2%. The time point is: after dendritic cell vaccination, including at tumor progression/relapse. The starting material was blood, obtained after dendritic cell vaccination. These receptors came from a human donor with glioblastoma.

The chain uses TRBV11-2 and TRBJ2-1; the D is unclear. Looked up from germline, CDR1 is SGHAT and CDR2 is FQNNGV. V was trimmed by 0 bases and J by 15 bases, leaving 18 bases between them. The length of the CDR3 is 14 residues. The CDR3 region has the DNA TGTGCCAGCAGCTTAGATCATGTTCCCCTTATTAGGTTCTTC. This gives the protein CASSLDHVPLIRFF.

As regards this clone: The sample contains more than one DNA sequence encoding this CDR3. The genes are TRBV28 and TRBJ2-7; TRBD1 matches at 8 bases. Looked up from germline, CDR1 is MDHEN and CDR2 is SYDVKM. The V gene end was trimmed by 5 bases and the J gene end by 3 bases; junction bases not matched to a gene: 3. The CDR3 runs 13 residues. The CDR3 sequence is CASSPGQGYEQYV. CDR3 nucleotide sequence: TGTGCCAGCAGTCCCGGACAGGGCTACGAGCAGTACGTC.

The chain combines TRBV21-1 with TRBJ2-3; TRBD2, the table's D call, was not compared with the DNA. TRBV21-1 is classified as a pseudogene. The CDR3 is 15 amino acids. The CDR3 bases are TGTGCCAGCAGCCACCCCGGGGGGGGCGGTGATACGCAGTATTTT. Its translation is CASSHPGGGGDTQYF.

The chain is built from TRBV6-1 and TRBJ2-7, with D perhaps TRBD2 (7 bases). V was cut by 10 bases and J by 4 bases, with 17 bases left in between. The CDR3 is made up of 13 amino acids. Germline V gives CDR1 MNHNS, CDR2 SASEGT. The CDR3 sequence: CATSGTRGYEQYF. For the CDR3, the DNA is TGTGCCACCAGCGGGACACGAGGGTACGAGCAGTACTTC.

The chain couples TRBV9 to TRBJ2-6, with D possibly matching TRBD2 (5 bases). This CDR3 is built from 15 residues. Germline CDR1 SGDLS, CDR2 YYNGEE. With 7 bases removed from V and 4 bases from J, the gap between germline ends came to 15 bases. DNA of the CDR3: TGTGCCAGCCTCGGGCGAGGGCCCGGGGCCAACGTCCTGACTTTC. Translating it yields CASLGRGPGANVLTF.

This clone was picked up a small number of times. The chain combines TRBV27 with TRBJ2-1; a possible D gene is TRBD2 (5 bases). Germline V gives CDR1 MNHEY, CDR2 SMNVEV (reference sequence). V dropped 7 bases and J dropped 10 bases, with 14 bases sitting between them. The CDR3 has 12 residues. CDR3 sequence: CASNFLAGEQFF. The CDR3 nucleotides are TGTGCCAGCAACTTTCTAGCTGGGGAGCAGTTCTTC.

The chain joins TRBV6-5 to TRBJ1-4; no clear D. Germline V gene sequence: CDR1 MNHEY, CDR2 SVGAGI. The CDR3 has 16 residues. V lost 0 bases, J lost 1 base, and 9 bases lay in between. CDR3 protein: CASSYSWAETNEKLFF. The CDR3, as DNA: TGTGCCAGCAGTTACTCTTGGGCAGAAACTAATGAAAAACTGTTTTTT.

The genes are TRBV5-8 and TRBJ2-7; TRBD2 agrees at 14 bases. The V gene end was trimmed by 3 bases and the J gene end by 5 bases; junction bases not matched to a gene: 4. The CDR3 has 15 amino acids. The germline CDR1 and CDR2 sequences are SGHTS and YDEGEE. The CDR3 protein is CASSSGTSGSNEQYV. The DNA for the CDR3 is TGTGCCAGCAGCTCCGGGACTAGCGGGAGCAACGAGCAGTACGTC.

The chain uses TRBV7-9 and TRBJ2-1; D is perhaps TRBD1 (5 bases). Germline V CDR1 and CDR2: SEHNR, FQNEAQ (reference sequence). V dropped 3 bases and J dropped 5 bases, with 14 bases sitting between them. The CDR3 is 15 residues long. CDR3: CASSFQTRVHNEQFF. The DNA of the CDR3 is TGTGCCAGCAGCTTTCAAACCAGGGTCCACAATGAGCAGTTCTTC.

This clone is a singleton in its sample. V is TRBV19 and J is TRBJ1-2, with D possibly matching TRBD1 (5 bases). The CDR3 spans 18 residues. V lost 5 bases and J lost 0, with 22 bases in between. Germline V gives CDR1 LNHDA, CDR2 SQIVND (reference sequence). As DNA, the CDR3 is TGTGCCAGTAGTCTATCGGGGGGGTCTCACCTCTCTAACTATGGCTACACCTTC. Residues: CASSLSGGSHLSNYGYTF.

The gene calls are TRBV18 and TRBJ1-1, with no clear D. With 1 base removed from V and 5 bases from J, the gap between germline ends came to 11 bases. The CDR3 loop spans 14 amino acids. Germline loops: CDR1 KGHSH, CDR2 LQKENI. In DNA form, the CDR3 reads TGTGCCAGCTCACCACTAGTAGCGAGGACTGAAGCTTTCTTT. This codes for CASSPLVARTEAFF.

The J gene is TRBJ2-2, the V gene TRBV2; TRBD2 matches 9 bases. The germline CDR1 and CDR2 sequences are SNHLY and FYNNEI. The CDR3 has 14 residues. The junction had 7 bases not matched to a gene; V was cut back by 8 bases and J by 6 bases. CDR3 in amino acids: CASLGLAGPGELFF. CDR3 DNA: TGTGCCAGCCTGGGTCTAGCGGGGCCCGGGGAGCTGTTTTTT.

This sequence joins TRBV6-5 and TRBJ2-7; TRBD2 matches 7 bases. Trimming removed 5 bases from V and 0 bases from J; junction bases left unmatched: 4. Germline CDR1 MNHEY, CDR2 SVGAGI. The CDR3 sequence is 14 residues long. CDR3 sequence: CASSTSAVSYEQYV. CDR3 in DNA: TGTGCCAGCAGTACTAGCGCCGTCTCCTACGAGCAGTACGTC.

This clone was found once. This rearrangement joins TRBV4-2 to TRBJ1-5; TRBD1 is a possible D gene (5 bases). The CDR3 has 16 residues. Germline V CDR1 and CDR2: LGHNA, YNFKEQ. The V gene lost 4 bases and the J gene lost 4 bases, with 17 bases spanning the gap. In DNA, the CDR3 is TGTGCCAGCAGCCTGGCGGGAGGGGATGCAAATCAGCCCCAGCATTTT. This encodes CASSLAGGDANQPQHF.

The V and J genes are TRBV18 and TRBJ1-2; perhaps TRBD1 as D (6 bases). The ends were cut back, 0 bases at V and 3 bases at J, with 11 bases in the middle. Germline loops: CDR1 KGHSH, CDR2 LQKENI. The CDR3 loop spans 15 amino acids. Written as DNA, the CDR3 is TGTGCCAGCTCACCACCGGCCCAGGGGTACTATGGCTACACCTTC. It encodes CASSPPAQGYYGYTF.

The V gene is TRBV11-2, the J gene TRBJ1-1; tentative D call: TRBD1 (6 bases). The CDR3 is 13 amino acids. V lost 11 bases and J lost 5, with 18 bases in between. Germline CDR1 SGHAT, CDR2 FQNNGV. The CDR3 spells CAAGQGSSTEAFF. CDR3 DNA sequence: TGTGCCGCCGGCCAGGGGTCTTCAACTGAAGCTTTCTTT. Using reference TRBV11-2 and TRBJ1-1 for the parts outside the CDR3, the full variable domain is EAGVAQSPRYKIIEKRQSVAFWCNPISGHATLYWYQQILGQGPKLLIQFQNNGVVDDSQLPKDRFSAERLKGVDSTLKIQPAKLEDSAVYLCAAGQGSSTEAFFGQGTRLTVV.

The CDR3 nucleotides read TGTGCTTCAGGGGACCGGGTCCTAGGAACGGGCGGCTACACCTTC. This sequence encodes CASGDRVLGTGGYTF. V usage is TRBV18 and J usage is TRBJ1-2; D possibly corresponds to TRBD1 (6 bases). The CDR3 is 15 amino acids. Germline V CDR1 and CDR2: KGHSH, LQKENI.

This chain links TRBV5-6 with TRBJ2-2; D is undetermined. Trimming shortened V by 0 bases and J by 4 bases, and 10 bases separated the two germline ends. This CDR3 has 15 amino acids. From germline, CDR1 is SGHDT and CDR2 YYEEEE. The CDR3 reads CASSLDGRGTGELFF. The CDR3 bases are TGTGCCAGCAGCTTGGATGGCCGAGGCACCGGGGAGCTGTTTTTT.

Comment on this clone: Sequence at one end of the junction differs from germline and may be a read error. The chain links TRBV19 to TRBJ2-1, with D perhaps matching TRBD2 (6 bases). The V gene's germline CDR1 is LNHDA and CDR2 SQIVND (reference sequence). The CDR3 is 17 residues long. CDR3 residues: CASSIPFPGRSYNGQFF. As DNA, the CDR3 is TGTGCCAGTAGTATACCCTTTCCAGGGAGGTCCTACAATGGGCAGTTCTTC.

The rearrangement links TRBV6-5 to TRBJ2-5, with D unresolved. Trimming left V 4 bases short and J 0 bases short, with 15 bases between. The CDR3 is 16 residues long. The germline gives CDR1 MNHEY, CDR2 SVGAGI. The CDR3 sequence: CASSSFEPLYQETQYF. The DNA of the CDR3 is TGTGCCAGCAGTTCGTTCGAGCCCTTGTACCAAGAGACCCAGTACTTC.

The chain carries TRBV5-1 and TRBJ1-2; 7 bases agree with TRBD1. Germline V gene data show CDR1 as SGHRS and CDR2 as YFSETQ. Trimming at V came to 2 bases and at J to 3 bases, leaving 1 base not matched to a gene. The CDR3 runs 13 residues. This CDR3 is CASSFGTDYGYTF. CDR3 nucleotides: TGCGCCAGCAGCTTCGGGACAGACTATGGCTACACCTTC.

The V gene is TRBV5-8, the J gene TRBJ1-1, with TRBD1 identical over 8 bases. CDR3 length: 14 residues. Germline assignment: CDR1 SGHTS and CDR2 YDEGEE. V lost 2 bases to trimming and J lost 5 bases; unmatched junction nucleotides: 5. For the CDR3, the DNA is TGTGCCAGCAGCTTTTCCAGGGGGCGGACTGAAGCTTTCTTT. Translated, it gives CASSFSRGRTEAFF.

This clone was counted a few times. The chain carries TRBV21-1 and TRBJ2-7; the table's D call, TRBD1, has no DNA check behind it. TRBV21-1 corresponds to a pseudogene. CDR3 length: 19 amino acids. In DNA form, the CDR3 reads TGTGCCAGCAGCAATTTCGTTTACTTTCCAGGGACAGAAGTCTACGAGCAGTACGTC. Its translation is CASSNFVYFPGTEVYEQYV.

The chain uses TRBV6-5 and TRBJ1-4, with 7 positions matching TRBD1. This CDR3 contains 15 residues. V was pared by 2 bases and J by 5 bases, with 5 bases of the junction left unmatched. Germline CDR1 is MNHEY and CDR2 is SVGAGI. The CDR3 nucleotides are TGTGCCAGCAGTTACCAAGGGGGCTTAAATGAAAAACTGTTTTTT. Amino acid sequence: CASSYQGGLNEKLFF.

This clone showed up just once. V is TRBV6-5 and J is TRBJ1-5; the match to TRBD1 covers 8 bases. V lost 6 bases to trimming and J lost 7 bases; unmatched junction nucleotides: 2. This CDR3 is 12 amino acids long. Germline V gives CDR1 MNHEY, CDR2 SVGAGI. The CDR3 coding sequence is TGTGCCAGCAGACAGGGGGAACAGCCCCAGCATTTT. It is translated as CASRQGEQPQHF.

The chain recombines TRBV19 with TRBJ2-7; TRBD1 agrees at 11 bases. Germline assignment: CDR1 LNHDA and CDR2 SQIVND (reference sequence). The CDR3 consists of 18 residues. J was trimmed by 3 bases and V by 3 bases; bases with no gene match: 13. CDR3 residues: CASSIRDRGFDSYYEQYF. CDR3 DNA: TGTGCCAGTAGTATCCGGGACAGGGGGTTTGATTCATACTACGAGCAGTACTTC.

This chain uses TRBV7-9 with TRBJ2-7; D is unresolved. Trimming shortened V by 1 base and J by 2 bases, and 6 bases separated the two germline ends. CDR1 SEHNR and CDR2 FQNEAQ come from the germline V gene (reference sequence). This CDR3 spans 13 amino acids. The CDR3 DNA follows: TGTGCCAGCAGCTTAGTAGCCACCTACGAGCAGTACTTC. Its translation is CASSLVATYEQYF.

Only a few counts were recorded for this clone. The V call is TRBV6-5, the J call TRBJ1-2, with D perhaps matching TRBD1 (5 bases). The germline V and J ends were trimmed by 2 bases and 2 bases, with 12 bases remaining between them. The germline V gene has CDR1 MNHEY and CDR2 SVGAGI. The CDR3 runs to 15 residues. The CDR3 sequence: CASSYQGAGNYGYTF. In DNA form, the CDR3 reads TGTGCCAGCAGTTACCAGGGAGCGGGAAACTATGGCTACACCTTC.

This chain links TRBV5-1 with TRBJ2-1, with D maybe TRBD2 (6 bases). The CDR3 has 19 residues. Germline V gene data show CDR1 as SGHRS and CDR2 as YFSETQ. The V end was cut by 2 bases, the J end by 1 base, with 22 bases between. This CDR3 reads CASSFAGTGKIGSYNEQFF. DNA of the CDR3: TGCGCCAGCAGCTTCGCCGGGACTGGCAAAATAGGGTCCTACAATGAGCAGTTCTTC.

This clone turned up a few times. This chain links TRBV6-1 with TRBJ2-5; 8 bases map to TRBD1. Germline V gene sequence: CDR1 MNHNS, CDR2 SASEGT. V lost 0 bases to trimming and J lost 7 bases; unmatched junction nucleotides: 7. The CDR3 extends over 15 amino acids. The CDR3 reads CASSEAWQGARTQYF. Written as DNA, the CDR3 is TGTGCCAGCAGTGAAGCATGGCAGGGGGCGCGGACCCAGTACTTC.